The next 2 T cell receptor beta chains were all read from a single sample in a study of a mutant IDH1 vaccine in newly diagnosed glioma (dated by TCRdb to the early 2020s). The meaning of the sample's time point label: week 11, during vaccination. Each vaccine dose, consisting of 300 ug of a 20-mer mutant IDH1 peptide in Montanide, was administered subcutaneously with topical imiquimod. Library prep was done by the immunoSEQ multiplex PCR assay. The table was pulled from immuneACCESS by TCRdb, which kept in-frame rearrangements only. Such tables lose some clones; where checked, under half of the loss comes from unresolved V genes, and the rest has no known cause. The sample profile shows 50,000 to 65,000 clones; roughly 80% of them were found once. The ten most abundant clones make up around 8.2% of the sample. The antigens for these receptors are not known. Sample: PBMCs, taken from a glioma patient whose treatment included an IDH1 peptide vaccine. These receptors were collected from a woman between 50 and 59 years old with glioma.

The chain has TRBV11-3 and TRBJ1-1; tentative D call: TRBD1 (6 bases). Germline values: CDR1 SGHNT, CDR2 YENEEA. V was pared by 5 bases and J by 0 bases, with 10 bases between. This CDR3 contains 14 residues. The CDR3 DNA sequence: TGTGCCAGCAGCGCGGGACACCTGAACACTGAAGCTTTCTTT. Protein sequence: CASSAGHLNTEAFF.

The rearrangement joins TRBV5-1 to TRBJ2-3; 9 positions match TRBD1. CDR3 size: 12 residues. From germline, CDR1 is SGHRS and CDR2 YFSETQ. The ends lost 4 bases at V and 15 bases at J; junction bases unmatched: 9. In DNA form, the CDR3 reads TGCGCCAGCAGCAACACGGACAGGGGAAAATATTTT. Its protein product is CASSNTDRGKYF.